The T cell receptor beta chain under discussion was sequenced for a study of T cell clonality in common variable immunodeficiency (dated by TCRdb to the mid-2010s). The paper's findings and limits, for the study overall: TCRbeta clonality was higher in CVID subjects than in healthy controls (t-test p = 0.018), and the increase was most characteristic of about a third of subjects. Correlations between repertoire features and clinical complications were limited by patient heterogeneity within the CVID cohort. According to the authors, finding the cause of the higher clonality in CVID would require sequencing the repertoires of T cell subpopulations. CVID subjects shared fewer TCRbeta clones with each other than healthy controls did (p < 0.0001). Although equal DNA input was used, an average of approximately 82,000 unique sequences per sample was obtained for controls, compared with 30,000 to 35,000 for CVID samples. Fewer deletions and N-nucleotide insertions were reportedly observed in CVID TCRbeta sequences, and highly modified clones with 13 or more V deletions were reportedly absent from CVID TCRbeta sequences.

This clone was recorded many times. Its antigen specificity is not known. The observed sequence ends 3 residues before the CDR3 terminus, with the missing tail filled in from the germline J gene. For sequencing, equivalent amounts of genomic DNA were input from CVID and control samples. For every sample, a 60 bp segment covering the rearranged TCRbeta CDR3 region was amplified and then sequenced. The immunoSEQ assay, a bias-corrected multiplex PCR combined with high-throughput sequencing, was used to amplify TCRbeta. Turning to the authors' computational methods: Each unique nucleotide sequence was treated as a clone and annotated with V, D and J genes, copy number and frequency. Sequences were labeled productive if in frame, and non-productive if out of frame or containing stop codons. Clonality was calculated from Shannon's entropy as previously described. Mean CDR3 Kyte-Doolittle hydropathy was derived from the predicted amino acid sequences of productive clones. Scaled V gene usage was hierarchically clustered using Manhattan distance and complete linkage with the R hclust function. Clone sharing by CDR3 amino acid sequence was assessed by resampling 12 repertoires per group over 100 rounds. Repertoires were searched for 65 to 75 published EBV-specific and a few hundred published CMV-specific TCRbeta sequences. A couple of CVID samples yielding fewer than 10,000 sequences were excluded from analysis, leaving approximately 42 CVID repertoires. TCRdb retrieved this table from immuneACCESS and kept in-frame rearrangements only. Not all clones are present; in checked studies, unresolved V genes account for under half, and no reason is known for the remainder. From that table come the V and J calls and clone size; the DNA was used to work out D and trimming. The sample has 40,000 or so clones on record, with no singletons. The ten top clones hold 5% to 6.5% of the sample.

Standard criteria were used to diagnose CVID, namely serum IgG, IgA and/or IgM reduced below the normal range together with specific antibody deficiency. There were about 45 subjects in the CVID group (roughly 30 male and around 15 female), ranging in age from 9 to 64 years, with a mean age of 40. Both CVID patients and healthy controls were predominantly of Caucasian heritage. All CVID subjects had received replacement immunoglobulin therapy for at least one year at the time of study participation. When blood was collected, none of the CVID subjects were ill or on immunomodulatory or immunosuppressive medication. Heparinized peripheral whole blood samples of about 4.5 to 8.5 ml were collected from each donor. Genomic DNA from adults with common variable immune deficiency (CVID) and from healthy adult controls was the source for sequencing TCRbeta CDR3 repertoires. To isolate peripheral blood mononuclear cells, diluted blood was subjected to density centrifugation over Hypaque 1077 or Ficoll-Paque. Genomic DNA was obtained from unsorted mononuclear cells using either Qiagen column purification or a centrifugation-based method.

V loses 6 bases, J loses 5 bases, and the germline ends lie 13 bases apart. Measured from the cysteine to the phenylalanine, the CDR3 is 13 residues long. Shown are 30 bases from within the CDR3, in frame from base 1. From the germline V gene, CDR1 is MNHEY and CDR2 is SVGEGT. Sequenced material: peripheral blood mononuclear cells. The rearrangement joined TRBV6-2 or TRBV6-3 to TRBJ2-5, with the D gene call left open. The origin of this receptor is a human donor with common variable immunodeficiency. The part of the CDR3 DNA that was read is TGTGCCAGCAGCCCCCTGGGCTGGGAGACC. Translated, it reads CASSPLGWET. The whole CDR3 protein is CASSPLGWETQYF.